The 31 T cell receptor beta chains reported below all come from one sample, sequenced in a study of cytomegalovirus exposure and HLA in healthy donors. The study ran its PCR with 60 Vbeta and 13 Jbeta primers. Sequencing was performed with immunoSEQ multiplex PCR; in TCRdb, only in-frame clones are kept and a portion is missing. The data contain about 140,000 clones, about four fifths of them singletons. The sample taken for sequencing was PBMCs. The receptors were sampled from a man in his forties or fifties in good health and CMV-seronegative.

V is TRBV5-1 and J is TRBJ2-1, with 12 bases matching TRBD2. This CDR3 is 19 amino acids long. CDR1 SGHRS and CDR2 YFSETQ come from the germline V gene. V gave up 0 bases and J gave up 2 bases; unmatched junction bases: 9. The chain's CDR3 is CASSLVASGGAVPYNEQFF. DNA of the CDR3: TGCGCCAGCAGCTTGGTCGCTAGCGGGGGGGCGGTTCCCTACAATGAGCAGTTCTTC.

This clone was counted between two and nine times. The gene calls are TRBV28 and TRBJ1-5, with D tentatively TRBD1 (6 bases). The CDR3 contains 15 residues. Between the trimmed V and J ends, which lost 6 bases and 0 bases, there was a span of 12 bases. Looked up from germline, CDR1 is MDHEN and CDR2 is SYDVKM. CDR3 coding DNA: TGTGCCAGCAGCCAAACAGGGACTAGCAATCAGCCCCAGCATTTT. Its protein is CASSQTGTSNQPQHF.

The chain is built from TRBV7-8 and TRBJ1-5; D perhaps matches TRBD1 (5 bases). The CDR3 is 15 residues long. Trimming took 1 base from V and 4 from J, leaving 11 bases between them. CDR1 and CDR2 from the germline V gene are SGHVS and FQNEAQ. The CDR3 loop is CASSLEQVVNQPQHF. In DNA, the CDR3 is TGTGCCAGCAGCTTAGAACAGGTAGTTAATCAGCCCCAGCATTTT.

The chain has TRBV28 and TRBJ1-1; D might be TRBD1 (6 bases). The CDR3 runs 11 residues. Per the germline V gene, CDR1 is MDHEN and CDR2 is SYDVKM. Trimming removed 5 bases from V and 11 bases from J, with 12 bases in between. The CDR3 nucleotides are TGTGCCAGCAGTATAAACAGGGACGCTTTCTTT. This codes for CASSINRDAFF.

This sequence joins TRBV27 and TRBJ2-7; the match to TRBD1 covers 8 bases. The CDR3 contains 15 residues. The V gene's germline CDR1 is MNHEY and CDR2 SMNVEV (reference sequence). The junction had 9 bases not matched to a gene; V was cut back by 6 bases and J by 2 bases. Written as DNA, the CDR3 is TGTGCCAGCAGCCCCACAGGGACAGGAACCTACGAGCAGTACTTC. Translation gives CASSPTGTGTYEQYF.

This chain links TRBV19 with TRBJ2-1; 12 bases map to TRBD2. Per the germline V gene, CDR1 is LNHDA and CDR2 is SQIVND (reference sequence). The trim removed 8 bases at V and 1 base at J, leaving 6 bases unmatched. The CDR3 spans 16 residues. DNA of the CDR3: TGTGCCAGTGAGACTAGCGGGGGATTGTCCTACAATGAGCAGTTCTTC. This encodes CASETSGGLSYNEQFF.

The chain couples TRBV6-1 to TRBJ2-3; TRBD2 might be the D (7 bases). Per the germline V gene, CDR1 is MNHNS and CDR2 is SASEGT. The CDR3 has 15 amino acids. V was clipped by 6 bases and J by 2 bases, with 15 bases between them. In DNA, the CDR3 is TGTGCCAGCAGGGCTTGGGGGGGGGCCACAGATACGCAGTATTTT. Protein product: CASRAWGGATDTQYF.

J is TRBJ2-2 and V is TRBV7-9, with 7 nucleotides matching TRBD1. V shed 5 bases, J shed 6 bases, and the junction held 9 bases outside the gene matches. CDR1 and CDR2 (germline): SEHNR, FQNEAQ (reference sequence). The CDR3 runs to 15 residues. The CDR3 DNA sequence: TGTGCCAGCAGCGGACAGGACTGGGGCGCCGGGGAGCTGTTTTTT. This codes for CASSGQDWGAGELFF. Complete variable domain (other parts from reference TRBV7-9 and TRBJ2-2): DTGVSQNPRHKITKRGQNVTFRCDPISEHNRLYWYRQTLGQGPEFLTYFQNEAQLEKSRLLSDRFSAERPKGSFSTLEIQRTEQGDSAMYLCASSGQDWGAGELFFGEGSRLTVL.

CDR3 sequence: CASSLGQFSGNTIYF. As DNA, the CDR3 is TGTGCCAGCAGCTTGGGACAGTTCTCTGGAAACACCATATATTTT. The rearrangement joins TRBV7-6 to TRBJ1-3; 7 positions agree with TRBD1. The CDR3 has 15 residues. V gave up 3 bases and J gave up 0 bases; unmatched junction bases: 2. CDR1 and CDR2 (germline): SGHVS, FNYEAQ.

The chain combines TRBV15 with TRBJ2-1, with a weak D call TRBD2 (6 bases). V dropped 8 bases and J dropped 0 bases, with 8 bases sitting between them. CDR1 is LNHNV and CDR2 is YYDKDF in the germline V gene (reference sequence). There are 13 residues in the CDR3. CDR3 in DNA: TGTGCCACCGGGGGGAGCTCCTACAATGAGCAGTTCTTC. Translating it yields CATGGSSYNEQFF.

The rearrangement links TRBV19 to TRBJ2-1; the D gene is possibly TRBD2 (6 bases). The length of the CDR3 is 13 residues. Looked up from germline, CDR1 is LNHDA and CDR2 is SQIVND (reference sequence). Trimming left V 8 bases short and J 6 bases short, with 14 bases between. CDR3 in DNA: TGTGCCAGTTTTGAGAACGGGGGCAATGAGCAGTTCTTC. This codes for CASFENGGNEQFF.

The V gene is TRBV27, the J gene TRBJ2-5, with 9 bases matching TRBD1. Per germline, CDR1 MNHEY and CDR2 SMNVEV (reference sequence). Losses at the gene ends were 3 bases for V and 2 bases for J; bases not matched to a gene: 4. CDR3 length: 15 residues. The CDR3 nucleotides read TGTGCCAGCAGTTTCTTGGGACAGGGACAAGAGACCCAGTACTTC. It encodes CASSFLGQGQETQYF.

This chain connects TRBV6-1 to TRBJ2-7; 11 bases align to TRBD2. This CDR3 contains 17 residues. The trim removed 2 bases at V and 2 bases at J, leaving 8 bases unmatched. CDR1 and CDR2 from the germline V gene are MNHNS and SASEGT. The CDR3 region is CASSEPPLAGGPYEQYF. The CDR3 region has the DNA TGTGCCAGCAGTGAACCCCCCCTAGCGGGGGGCCCCTACGAGCAGTACTTC.

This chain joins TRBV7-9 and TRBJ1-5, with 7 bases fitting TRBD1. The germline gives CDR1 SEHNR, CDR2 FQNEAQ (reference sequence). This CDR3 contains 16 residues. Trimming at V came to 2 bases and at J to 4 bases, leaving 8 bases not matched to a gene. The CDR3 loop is CASSLMETGWNQPQHF. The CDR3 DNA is TGTGCCAGCAGCTTAATGGAGACAGGGTGGAATCAGCCCCAGCATTTT.

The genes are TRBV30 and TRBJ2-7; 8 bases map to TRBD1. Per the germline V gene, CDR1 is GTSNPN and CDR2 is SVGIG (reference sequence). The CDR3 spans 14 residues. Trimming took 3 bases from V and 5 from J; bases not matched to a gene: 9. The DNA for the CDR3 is TGTGCCTGGAGCTTGGGGCAGGGGGCCCACGAGCAGTACTTC. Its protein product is CAWSLGQGAHEQYF.

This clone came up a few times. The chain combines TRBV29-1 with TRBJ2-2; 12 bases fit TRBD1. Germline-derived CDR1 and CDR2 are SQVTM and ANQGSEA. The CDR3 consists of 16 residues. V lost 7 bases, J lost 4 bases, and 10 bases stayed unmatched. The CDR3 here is CSAEGTGGGVTGELFF. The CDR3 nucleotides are TGCAGCGCTGAGGGGACAGGGGGCGGGGTCACCGGGGAGCTGTTTTTT.

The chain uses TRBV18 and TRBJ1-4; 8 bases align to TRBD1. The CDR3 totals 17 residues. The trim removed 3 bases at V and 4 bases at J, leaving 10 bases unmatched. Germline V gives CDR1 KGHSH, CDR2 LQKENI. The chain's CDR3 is CASSPPRGQSNNEKLFF. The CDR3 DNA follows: TGTGCCAGCTCACCGCCCAGGGGGCAGAGTAATAATGAAAAACTGTTTTTT.

The CDR3 loop reads CASSLSGRYTEAFF. The CDR3 DNA follows: TGTGCCAGCAGTTTGTCTGGGAGGTACACTGAAGCTTTCTTT. The chain joins TRBV27 to TRBJ1-1, with D unclear. Trimming pared 3 bases from V and 3 bases from J, leaving 11 bases between. The CDR3 has 14 residues. The germline CDR1 and CDR2 sequences are MNHEY and SMNVEV (reference sequence).

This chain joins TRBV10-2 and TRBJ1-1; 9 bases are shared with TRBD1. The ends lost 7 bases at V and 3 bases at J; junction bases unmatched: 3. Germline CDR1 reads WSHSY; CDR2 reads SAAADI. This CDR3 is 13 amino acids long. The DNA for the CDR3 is TGCGCCAGCATCGGACAGGGGCACACTGAAGCTTTCTTT. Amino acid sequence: CASIGQGHTEAFF.

CDR3 sequence (DNA): TGTGCCAGCAGGGAGCCGATAAACACTGAAGCTTTCTTT. Protein product: CASREPINTEAFF. V gene TRBV28 combines with J gene TRBJ1-1, with D uncertain. Germline values: CDR1 MDHEN, CDR2 SYDVKM. The CDR3 is 13 amino acids. V was trimmed by 6 bases and J by 2 bases, leaving 10 bases between them.

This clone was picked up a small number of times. CDR3 residues: CASSARTLAGEAQETQYF. In DNA, the CDR3 is TGTGCCAGCAGCGCTCGAACCCTAGCGGGGGAGGCCCAAGAGACCCAGTACTTC. The chain combines TRBV9 with TRBJ2-5, with 10 nucleotides matching TRBD2. Germline trimming cut 3 bases from V and 1 base from J; bases unmatched to any gene: 12. CDR3 length: 18 residues. CDR1 SGDLS and CDR2 YYNGEE come from the germline V gene. Complete variable domain (other parts from reference TRBV9 and TRBJ2-5): DSGVTQTPKHLITATGQRVTLRCSPRSGDLSVYWYQQSLDQGLQFLIQYYNGEERAKGNILERFSAQQFPDLHSELNLSSLELGDSALYFCASSARTLAGEAQETQYFGPGTRLLVL.

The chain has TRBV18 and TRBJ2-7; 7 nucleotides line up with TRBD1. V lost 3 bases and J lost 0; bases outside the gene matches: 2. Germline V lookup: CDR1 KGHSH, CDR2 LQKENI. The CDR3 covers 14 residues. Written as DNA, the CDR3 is TGTGCCAGCTCACCGGGACAGATCTCCTACGAGCAGTACTTC. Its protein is CASSPGQISYEQYF.

The CDR3 spells CASSLEGAFYEQYF. The CDR3 DNA sequence: TGCGCCAGCAGCTTGGAGGGGGCCTTCTACGAGCAGTACTTC. The V call is TRBV5-1, the J call TRBJ2-7; 7 bases match TRBD1. The CDR3 is made up of 14 amino acids. Germline V gene sequence: CDR1 SGHRS, CDR2 YFSETQ. V trimming: 0 bases; J trimming: 3 bases; junction bases outside the gene matches: 3.

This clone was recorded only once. The chain's CDR3 is CASSLEGGGTEAFF. The CDR3 nucleotides are TGTGCCAGCAGCTTAGAAGGGGGGGGAACTGAAGCTTTCTTT. This chain joins TRBV7-2 and TRBJ1-1; weak D call: TRBD1 (6 bases). V was cut by 1 base and J by 5 bases, with 11 bases left in between. There are 14 residues in the CDR3. The V gene's germline CDR1 is SGHTA and CDR2 FQGNSA.

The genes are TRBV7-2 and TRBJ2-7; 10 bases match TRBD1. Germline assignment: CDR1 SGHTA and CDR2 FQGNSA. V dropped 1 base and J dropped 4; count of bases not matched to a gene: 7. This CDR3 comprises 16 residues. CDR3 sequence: CASSLELGQGPYEQYF. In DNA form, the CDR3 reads TGTGCCAGCAGCTTAGAGCTGGGACAGGGGCCGTACGAGCAGTACTTC.

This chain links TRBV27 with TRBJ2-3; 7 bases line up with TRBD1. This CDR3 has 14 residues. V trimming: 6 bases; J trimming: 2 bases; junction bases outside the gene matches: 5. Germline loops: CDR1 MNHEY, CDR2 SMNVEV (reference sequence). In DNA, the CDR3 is TGTGCCAGCAGACCGGGACAGCACACAGATACGCAGTATTTT. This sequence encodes CASRPGQHTDTQYF.

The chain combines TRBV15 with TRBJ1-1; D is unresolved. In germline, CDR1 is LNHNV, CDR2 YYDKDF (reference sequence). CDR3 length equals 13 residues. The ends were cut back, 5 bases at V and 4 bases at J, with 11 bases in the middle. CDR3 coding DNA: TGTGCCACCAGCCCCCGGAGCTTCACTGAAGCTTTCTTT. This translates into CATSPRSFTEAFF.

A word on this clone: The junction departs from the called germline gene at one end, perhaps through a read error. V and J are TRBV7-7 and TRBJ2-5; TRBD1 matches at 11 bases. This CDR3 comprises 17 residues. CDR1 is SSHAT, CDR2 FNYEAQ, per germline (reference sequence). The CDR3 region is CASSSEGQGGFQETQYF. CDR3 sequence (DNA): TGTGCTAGCAGCTCGGAGGGACAGGGGGGATTCCAAGAGACCCAGTACTTC.

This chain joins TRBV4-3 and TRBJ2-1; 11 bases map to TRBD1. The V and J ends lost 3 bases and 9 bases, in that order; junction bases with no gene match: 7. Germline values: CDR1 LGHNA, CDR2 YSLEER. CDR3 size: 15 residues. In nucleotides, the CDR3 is TGCGCCAGCAGCCAGGTCCGGGACAGGGGGTTTGAGCAGTTCTTC. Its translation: CASSQVRDRGFEQFF.

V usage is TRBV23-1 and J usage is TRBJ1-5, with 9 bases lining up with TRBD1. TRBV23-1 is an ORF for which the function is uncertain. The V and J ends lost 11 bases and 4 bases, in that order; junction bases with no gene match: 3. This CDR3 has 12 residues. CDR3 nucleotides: TGCGCCGGAGGACAGGGGAATCAGCCCCAGCATTTT. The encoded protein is CAGGQGNQPQHF.

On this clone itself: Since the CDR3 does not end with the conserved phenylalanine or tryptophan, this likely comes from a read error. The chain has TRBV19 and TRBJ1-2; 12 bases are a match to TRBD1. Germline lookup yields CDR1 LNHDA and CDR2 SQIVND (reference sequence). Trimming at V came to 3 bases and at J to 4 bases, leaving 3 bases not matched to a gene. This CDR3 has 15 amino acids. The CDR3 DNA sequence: TGTGCCAGTAGTATGGGGACAGGGGGCGGCTATGGCTACACCCTC. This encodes CASSMGTGGGYGYTL.